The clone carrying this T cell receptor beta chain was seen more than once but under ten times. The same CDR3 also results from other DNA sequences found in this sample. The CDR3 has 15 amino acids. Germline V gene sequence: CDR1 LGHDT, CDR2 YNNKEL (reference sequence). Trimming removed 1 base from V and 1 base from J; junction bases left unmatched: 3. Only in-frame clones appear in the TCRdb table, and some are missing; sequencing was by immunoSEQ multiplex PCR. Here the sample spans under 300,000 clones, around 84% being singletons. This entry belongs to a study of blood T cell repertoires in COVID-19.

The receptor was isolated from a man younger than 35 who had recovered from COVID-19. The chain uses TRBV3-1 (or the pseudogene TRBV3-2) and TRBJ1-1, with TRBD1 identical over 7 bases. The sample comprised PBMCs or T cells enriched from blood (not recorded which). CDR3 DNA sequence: TGTGCCAGCAGCCAAGCCGGGACAGAGAACACTGAAGCTTTCTTT. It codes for CASSQAGTENTEAFF.